This T cell receptor beta chain was observed in a study of T-cell reconstitution after alpha-beta-depleted transplantation in children. The germline V gene has CDR1 SGHRS and CDR2 YFSETQ. This CDR3 is 17 amino acids long. V was pared by 3 bases and J by 4 bases, with 12 bases of the junction left unmatched. Remarks on this clonotype: What it recognizes is unknown.

Regarding the study as a whole: T-cell counts and diversity at one year post-transplant came mainly from newly produced T cells. Approximately two months post-transplant, alpha-beta T cells reportedly originated from several hundred expanded graft clones. After transplant, high TCRbeta diversity at day 60 in some patients arose from surviving recipient T cells and thymic progenitors.

Preparation of the TCRbeta library used unique molecular identifiers. Via MiXCR, TCRdb re-called the PCR reads, giving one row per CDR3 protein. The repertoire consists of about 1,000,000 distinct CDR3 sequences, with 25% to 30% occurring once and the leading ten covering 25% to 35%. The sequence derives from a boy in the first two years of life who had a stem cell transplant for SCID, so the T cells may come from the graft donor. The sequenced sample was PBMCs, mostly from graft donor cells, obtained 360 days after TCRalphabeta/CD19-depleted stem cell transplant. V and J are TRBV5-1 and TRBJ2-1; 8 nucleotides line up with TRBD1. CDR3 sequence reads: CASSWGGTGTTYNEQFF. The CDR3 DNA is TGCGCCAGCAGCTGGGGCGGGACAGGAACAACATACAATGAGCAGTTCTTC.